This T cell receptor (beta chain) was recorded in a study of T cells after posttransplantation cyclophosphamide. Whole-study findings and limits: Blood and skin or GI T cell repertoires showed limited TRB overlap. Donor CD8+ memory clones often dominated recipient blood repertoires at later times.

This clone was found a few times. The target antigen is unknown. Cyclophosphamide on days +3 and +4 followed busulfan-fludarabine conditioning and a marrow graft. V dropped 4 bases and J dropped 5; count of bases not matched to a gene: 9. The CDR3 contains 17 residues. CDR1 is MDHEN and CDR2 is SYDVKM in the germline V gene. Generated by immunoSEQ multiplex PCR, the TCRdb table keeps only in-frame clones and is missing some. The sample has several thousand clones, around 67% seen once. The specimen comprised PBMCs, sampled roughly 45 months after allogeneic stem cell transplant with posttransplant cyclophosphamide. This chain joins TRBV28 and TRBJ2-3, with 13 bases aligning to TRBD2. The clonotype originates from a young adult male patient who received an allogeneic stem cell transplant from a related donor, was CMV-positive, and had acute GVHD only. Some T cells may originate from the graft donor. The CDR3 sequence is CASSSPTSGGLEDTQYF. Here the CDR3 DNA reads TGTGCCAGCAGTTCCCCGACTAGCGGGGGGCTGGAAGATACGCAGTATTTT.